Each of the 22 T cell receptor beta chains below was sequenced from the same sample in a study of OX40 agonist ivuxolimab in advanced cancers. Repertoires were generated with immunoSEQ multiplex PCR, while TCRdb's copy carries only in-frame clones and drops some. Of approximately 64,000 clones listed, roughly 88% were seen once; the top ten hold approximately 2.8%. Sequenced material: CD4+ or CD8+ T cells sorted from blood, taken in a trial of the OX40 agonist ivuxolimab. These receptors all stem from an adult with an advanced solid tumor such as melanoma, head and neck, liver or kidney cancer.

The chain employs TRBV6-5 and TRBJ1-2; 10 nucleotides align to TRBD1. Trimming cost V 6 bases and J 13 bases; bases outside gene matches: 8. The CDR3 covers 12 residues. Per germline, CDR1 MNHEY and CDR2 SVGAGI. The chain's CDR3 is CASSNGQGEFTF. The CDR3 nucleotides are TGTGCCAGCAGCAACGGACAGGGGGAGTTCACCTTC.

The chain combines TRBV7-8 with TRBJ1-3; weak D call: TRBD1 (5 bases). CDR1 is SGHVS and CDR2 is FQNEAQ in the germline V gene. Between the trimmed V and J ends, which lost 2 bases and 4 bases, there was a span of 12 bases. The CDR3 loop spans 15 amino acids. The DNA for the CDR3 is TGTGCCAGCAGCTTATTGCGAGGGGTAGGAAACACCATATATTTT. Amino acid sequence: CASSLLRGVGNTIYF.

This clone was found once. The chain employs TRBV4-2 and TRBJ1-3; D is ambiguous. The length of the CDR3 is 17 residues. Germline loops: CDR1 LGHNA, CDR2 YNFKEQ. Between the trimmed V and J ends, which lost 3 bases and 0 bases, there was a span of 15 bases. CDR3 protein: CASSQEGLLISGNTIYF. The CDR3 DNA is TGTGCCAGCAGCCAGGAGGGTCTCTTAATCTCTGGAAACACCATATATTTT.

This chain links TRBV7-3 with TRBJ1-5; possible D gene TRBD1, 6 bases. Per the germline V gene, CDR1 is SGHTA and CDR2 is FQGTGA. The CDR3 has 15 amino acids. The germline V and J ends were trimmed by 5 bases and 3 bases, with 14 bases remaining between them. The CDR3 coding sequence is TGTGCCAGCAGCCGAACAAGGGGGTTCAATCAGCCCCAGCATTTT. This codes for CASSRTRGFNQPQHF.

The chain carries TRBV7-2 and TRBJ1-4; possibly TRBD1 for D (6 bases). V was clipped by 6 bases and J by 5 bases, with 16 bases between them. The CDR3 totals 15 residues. Germline V gene sequence: CDR1 SGHTA, CDR2 FQGNSA. The CDR3 here is CASSLSPGANEKLFF. In DNA, the CDR3 is TGTGCCAGCAGTCTCTCCCCAGGGGCGAATGAAAAACTGTTTTTT.

This clone has a single count. The chain carries TRBV18 and TRBJ1-1, with D uncertain. Trimming removed 6 bases from V and 3 bases from J, with 14 bases in between. This CDR3 has 14 residues. Germline loops: CDR1 KGHSH, CDR2 LQKENI. CDR3 region: CASSLPGGYTEAFF. As DNA, the CDR3 is TGTGCCAGCTCCCTCCCCGGTGGGTACACTGAAGCTTTCTTT.

This chain connects TRBV19 to TRBJ1-5; 7 nucleotides match TRBD1. This CDR3 has 19 residues. Germline values: CDR1 LNHDA, CDR2 SQIVND (reference sequence). The V gene end was trimmed by 6 bases and the J gene end by 0 bases; junction bases not matched to a gene: 17. CDR3 bases: TGTGCCAGTAGACGGACTGGGGCAGGGGGACAATATAGCAATCAGCCCCAGCATTTT. Amino acids: CASRRTGAGGQYSNQPQHF.

This clone was recorded once. This chain links TRBV27 with TRBJ2-7; 10 positions agree with TRBD1. The CDR3 extends over 14 amino acids. V was pared by 5 bases and J by 5 bases, with 6 bases of the junction left unmatched. Germline V gene data show CDR1 as MNHEY and CDR2 as SMNVEV (reference sequence). In DNA, the CDR3 is TGTGCCAGCAGTCCGAGACAGGGGGCTGACGAGCAGTACTTC. It codes for CASSPRQGADEQYF.

The gene calls are TRBV19 and TRBJ2-1; no firm D call. The CDR3 length is 14 residues. V shed 2 bases and J shed 5 bases, with 10 bases lying between them. CDR1 and CDR2 from the germline V gene are LNHDA and SQIVND (reference sequence). CDR3 protein: CASSISGQNNEQFF. CDR3 nucleotide sequence: TGTGCCAGTAGTATATCGGGTCAGAACAATGAGCAGTTCTTC.

The CDR3 here is CASSTRRGFGYTF. The DNA for the CDR3 is TGTGCCAGCAGCACGCGAAGGGGGTTTGGCTACACCTTC. The rearrangement links TRBV5-4 to TRBJ1-2, with a tentative D call TRBD1 (6 bases). The CDR3 consists of 13 residues. The V end lost 4 bases, the J end lost 7 bases, and 14 bases lay between the germline ends. Germline V gives CDR1 SGHNT, CDR2 YYREEE (reference sequence).

The chain couples TRBV7-2 to TRBJ1-1; D call uncertain. There are 13 residues in the CDR3. Per the germline V gene, CDR1 is SGHTA and CDR2 is FQGNSA. With 0 bases removed from V and 10 bases from J, the gap between germline ends came to 12 bases. Here the CDR3 DNA reads TGTGCCAGCAGCTTAGCCGTTCCACCCCGAGCTTTCTTT. Protein sequence: CASSLAVPPRAFF. Full variable domain (remainder filled in from reference TRBV7-2 and TRBJ1-1): GAGVSQSPSNKVTEKGKDVELRCDPISGHTALYWYRQSLGQGLEFLIYFQGNSAPDKSGLPSDRFSAERTGGSVSTLTIQRTQQEDSAVYLCASSLAVPPRAFFGQGTRLTVV.

This rearrangement joins TRBV19 to TRBJ1-6; no clear D gene. This CDR3 is 14 amino acids long. Germline CDR1 reads LNHDA; CDR2 reads SQIVND (reference sequence). V was pared by 3 bases and J by 10 bases, with 13 bases between. CDR3 nucleotide sequence: TGTGCCAGTAGTATGGAAAGGATAGGATCACCCCTCCACTTT. This gives the protein CASSMERIGSPLHF.

The gene calls are TRBV28 and TRBJ2-7; a possible D gene is TRBD1 (6 bases). V lost 9 bases to trimming and J lost 5 bases, with 20 bases between them. Germline V CDR1 and CDR2: MDHEN, SYDVKM. The length of the CDR3 is 14 residues. CDR3 nucleotide sequence: TGTGCCAGTAGACCTACAGGGAGTTGGGACGAGCAGTACTTC. Amino acids: CASRPTGSWDEQYF.

This clone is a singleton in its sample. The V call is TRBV28, the J call TRBJ2-4; D is ambiguous. Trimming removed 5 bases at V and 6 bases at J, with 29 bases between. Germline assignment: CDR1 MDHEN and CDR2 SYDVKM. CDR3 length: 19 amino acids. For the CDR3, the DNA is TGTGCCAGCAGTCCCCTTTTTTTAGTCGGTAGGCCTTCATTAAACATTCAGTACTTC. Translating gives CASSPLFLVGRPSLNIQYF.

The chain has TRBV6-1 and TRBJ2-3; no definite D call. CDR3 length: 14 residues. The germline gives CDR1 MNHNS, CDR2 SASEGT. Trimming cost V 6 bases and J 0 bases, with 10 bases left between them. The CDR3: CASSPFYSTDTQYF. CDR3 nucleotides: TGTGCCAGCAGCCCCTTTTATAGCACAGATACGCAGTATTTT.

This chain uses TRBV6-1 with TRBJ1-1; 9 nucleotides match TRBD1. Germline-derived CDR1 and CDR2 are MNHNS and SASEGT. V lost 1 base, J lost 1 base, and 10 bases stayed unmatched. This CDR3 region has 18 residues. The CDR3 coding sequence is TGTGCCAGCAGTGAAGGTCGGGGACAGGGCCTCAAGAACACTGAAGCTTTCTTT. It codes for CASSEGRGQGLKNTEAFF.

This chain links TRBV18 with TRBJ1-1; no definite D call. The germline V and J ends were trimmed by 3 bases and 1 base, with 9 bases remaining between them. Per germline, CDR1 KGHSH and CDR2 LQKENI. The CDR3 length is 14 residues. The CDR3 DNA is TGTGCCAGCTCACCCGAACACCAGAACACTGAAGCTTTCTTT. Protein sequence: CASSPEHQNTEAFF.

V and J are TRBV19 and TRBJ1-2; TRBD1 is a possible D gene (6 bases). Germline V gene sequence: CDR1 LNHDA, CDR2 SQIVND (reference sequence). V was cut by 5 bases and J by 8 bases, with 21 bases left in between. The length of the CDR3 is 15 residues. The CDR3 DNA reads TGTGCCAGTAGTTCGACCCTCACAGGGCTAGAGGGCTACACCTTC. Translating gives CASSSTLTGLEGYTF.

V gene TRBV14 combines with J gene TRBJ1-2; D may be TRBD1 (6 bases). The CDR3 extends over 13 amino acids. The V gene's germline CDR1 is SGHDN and CDR2 FVKESK. V was cut by 4 bases and J by 2 bases, with 8 bases left in between. The CDR3 region has the DNA TGTGCCAGCAGCCGGGACACCAACTATGGCTACACCTTC. The encoded protein is CASSRDTNYGYTF.

This chain uses TRBV2 with TRBJ1-2; no firm D call. Germline V gene lookup returns CDR1 SNHLY and CDR2 FYNNEI. The length of the CDR3 is 15 residues. V lost 4 bases to trimming and J lost 1 base, with 13 bases between them. CDR3 nucleotide sequence: TGTGCCAGCAGTGTAAGGCAGGAAGTTAACTATGGCTACACCTTC. Translated: CASSVRQEVNYGYTF.

The chain is built from TRBV7-7 and TRBJ2-3, with 9 bases fitting TRBD1. With V trimmed by 1 base and J by 6 bases, 5 bases remained unmatched. The germline V gene has CDR1 SSHAT and CDR2 FNYEAQ (reference sequence). The length of the CDR3 is 15 residues. The DNA for the CDR3 is TGTGCCAGCAGCTTAGGGGACAGGGCATGGGATACGCAGTATTTT. Translating gives CASSLGDRAWDTQYF.

This chain uses TRBV5-4 with TRBJ2-3; TRBD2 might be the D (6 bases). Trimming shortened V by 6 bases and J by 0 bases, and 14 bases separated the two germline ends. This CDR3 contains 15 residues. In germline, CDR1 is SGHNT, CDR2 YYREEE (reference sequence). CDR3 coding DNA: TGTGCCAGCACCAGTGGGGGGATCAGCACAGATACGCAGTATTTT. Its protein is CASTSGGISTDTQYF.